One and the same sample provided the 26 T cell receptor beta chains below, sequenced in a study of CD8+ T cells in alopecia areata. After isolation, RNA underwent reverse transcription to generate cDNA as the sequencing template. Clones were sequenced by immunoSEQ multiplex PCR, and TCRdb holds only the in-frame ones, with some missing. The sample has some 110,000 clones, less than 80% seen once. Sequences were obtained from CD4+ T cells sorted from blood. These receptors were taken from a human donor in good health.

The rearrangement links TRBV29-1 to TRBJ2-5; the D call may be TRBD1 or TRBD2 (5 bases each). Germline CDR1 reads SQVTM; CDR2 reads ANQGSEA. The CDR3 loop spans 13 amino acids. V lost 3 bases and J 5 bases, leaving 13 bases between the germline ends. CDR3 nucleotides: TGCAGCGTTGAGCTAGTGGGACGGGAGACCCAGTACTTC. The encoded protein is CSVELVGRETQYF.

This clone was detected a few times. The chain is built from TRBV7-9 and TRBJ2-3, with D unresolved. V lost 1 base to trimming and J lost 4 bases, with 9 bases between them. Germline loops: CDR1 SEHNR, CDR2 FQNEAQ (reference sequence). The CDR3 loop spans 14 amino acids. CDR3 in amino acids: CASSLGGMADTQYF. Here the CDR3 DNA reads TGTGCCAGCAGCTTAGGGGGAATGGCAGATACGCAGTATTTT. Combining the CDR3 with reference TRBV7-9 and TRBJ2-3 gives the whole variable domain DTGVSQNPRHKITKRGQNVTFRCDPISEHNRLYWYRQTLGQGPEFLTYFQNEAQLEKSRLLSDRFSAERPKGSFSTLEIQRTEQGDSAMYLCASSLGGMADTQYFGPGTRLTVL.

The rearrangement joins TRBV11-2 to TRBJ2-5, with unresolved D. The CDR3 covers 13 residues. Germline V gives CDR1 SGHAT, CDR2 FQNNGV. Trimming shortened V by 4 bases and J by 5 bases, and 11 bases separated the two germline ends. The CDR3 DNA reads TGTGCCAGCAGCTCCCGACGGCGGGAGACCCAGTACTTC. Translated, it gives CASSSRRRETQYF. The entire variable domain, with the rest obtained from reference TRBV11-2 and TRBJ2-5, is as follows: EAGVAQSPRYKIIEKRQSVAFWCNPISGHATLYWYQQILGQGPKLLIQFQNNGVVDDSQLPKDRFSAERLKGVDSTLKIQPAKLEDSAVYLCASSSRRRETQYFGPGTRLLVL.

This clone was detected only a few times. The V call is TRBV10-1, the J call TRBJ2-5, with TRBD1 matching over 7 bases. The CDR3 loop spans 15 amino acids. The junction had 9 bases not matched to a gene; V was cut back by 5 bases and J by 3 bases. Looked up from germline, CDR1 is WNHNN and CDR2 is SYGVQD (reference sequence). The CDR3 bases are TGCGCCAGCAGTCCTGGGTCGACAGGGAAAGAGACCCAGTACTTC. Translation: CASSPGSTGKETQYF.

The count of this clone is one. The rearrangement joins TRBV2 to TRBJ2-7, with 9 bases that match TRBD1. CDR3 length equals 13 residues. CDR1 is SNHLY, CDR2 FYNNEI, per germline. The J segment lost 4 bases and the V segment lost 6 bases, leaving 4 bases of the junction unmatched. The CDR3 region has the DNA TGTGCCAGCAGCGGACAGGGGAGGTACGAGCAGTACTTC. This sequence encodes CASSGQGRYEQYF. Full variable domain (outside the CDR3, taken from reference TRBV2 and TRBJ2-7): EPEVTQTPSHQVTQMGQEVILRCVPISNHLYFYWYRQILGQKVEFLVSFYNNEISEKSEIFDDQFSVERPDGSNFTLKIRSTKLEDSAMYFCASSGQGRYEQYFGPGTRLTVT.

This clone was counted a single time. The J gene is TRBJ1-3, the V gene TRBV29-1; D uncertain. Germline CDR1 and CDR2: SQVTM and ANQGSEA. V lost 3 bases and J lost 3, with 9 bases in between. There are 13 residues in the CDR3. CDR3 sequence: CSVDAGNGNTIYF. Here the CDR3 DNA reads TGCAGCGTTGATGCGGGTAATGGAAACACCATATATTTT.

Of note for this clone: One junction end does not reproduce the germline sequence, and a read error may be involved. This CDR3 is also generated by other DNA sequences in the sample. V is TRBV4-1 and J is TRBJ2-4, with TRBD2 as a possible D gene (5 bases). This CDR3 spans 17 amino acids. Germline CDR1 MGHRA, CDR2 YSYEKL. The CDR3, as DNA: TGCGCCAGCAGCCAAGGTCTAGCCGACGTGGCCAAAAACATTCAATACTTC. It specifies CASSQGLADVAKNIQYF.

About this clone itself: This specimen includes other DNA sequences encoding the same CDR3. This chain joins TRBV29-1 and TRBJ2-7, with 7 bases aligning to TRBD1. The CDR3 runs to 13 residues. V dropped 4 bases and J dropped 2; count of bases not matched to a gene: 5. Germline V gives CDR1 SQVTM, CDR2 ANQGSEA. The CDR3 loop reads CSVAGTVTYEQYF. In DNA, the CDR3 is TGCAGCGTTGCGGGGACAGTCACCTACGAGCAGTACTTC.

The chain recombines TRBV5-6 with TRBJ2-5; 11 bases line up with TRBD1. This CDR3 is built from 14 residues. Trimming cost V 4 bases and J 5 bases; bases outside gene matches: 4. Germline loops: CDR1 SGHDT, CDR2 YYEEEE. Here the CDR3 reads CASSPGTGGETQYF. In nucleotides, the CDR3 is TGTGCCAGCAGCCCCGGGACAGGGGGGGAGACCCAGTACTTC.

The chain couples TRBV6-1 to TRBJ2-1; possible D gene TRBD2, 5 bases. The germline V and J ends were trimmed by 7 bases and 1 base, with 14 bases remaining between them. There are 15 residues in the CDR3. The germline CDR1 and CDR2 sequences are MNHNS and SASEGT. The CDR3 nucleotides read TGTGCCAGCAATGCCCTGGGAGCGTCCTACAATGAGCAGTTCTTC. This gives the protein CASNALGASYNEQFF.

The chain recombines TRBV7-3 with TRBJ1-2; 7 positions match TRBD1. Germline-derived CDR1 and CDR2 are SGHTA and FQGTGA. V lost 5 bases, J lost 6 bases, and 6 bases stayed unmatched. This CDR3 contains 13 residues. The CDR3, as DNA: TGTGCCAGCAGCACTGGGACAGCGGATGGCTACACCTTC. It specifies CASSTGTADGYTF.

CDR3 in amino acids: CAWSVGGADTQYF. The CDR3, as DNA: TGTGCCTGGAGTGTAGGGGGCGCAGATACGCAGTATTTT. This chain uses TRBV30 with TRBJ2-3; 7 bases are a match to TRBD1. CDR1 GTSNPN and CDR2 SVGIG come from the germline V gene (reference sequence). V was clipped by 0 bases and J by 4 bases; unmatched bases: 1. The CDR3 has 13 residues.

This sequence joins TRBV19 and TRBJ2-5, with TRBD1 as a possible D gene (5 bases). CDR3 length: 12 residues. Per the germline V gene, CDR1 is LNHDA and CDR2 is SQIVND (reference sequence). V was trimmed by 7 bases and J by 7 bases, leaving 13 bases between them. The CDR3 protein is CASKGDRGTQYF. The CDR3 region has the DNA TGTGCCAGTAAAGGGGATCGCGGGACCCAGTACTTC.

This chain connects TRBV6-5 to TRBJ1-2; perhaps TRBD1 as D (5 bases). Germline V gene lookup returns CDR1 MNHEY and CDR2 SVGAGI. The CDR3 loop spans 14 amino acids. V was trimmed by 0 bases and J by 8 bases, leaving 13 bases between them. The CDR3 is CASSYSYGRDGYTF. The DNA of the CDR3 is TGTGCCAGCAGTTACTCGTACGGGAGGGACGGCTACACCTTC.

The chain joins TRBV28 to TRBJ1-1; D gene unclear. The CDR3 is made up of 12 amino acids. Germline CDR1 MDHEN, CDR2 SYDVKM. V lost 4 bases, J lost 7 bases, and 10 bases lay in between. The CDR3 sequence is CASSSRVGEAFF. CDR3 coding DNA: TGTGCCAGCAGTTCGAGGGTAGGTGAAGCTTTCTTT. The whole variable domain, remainder taken from reference TRBV28 and TRBJ1-1, is DVKVTQSSRYLVKRTGEKVFLECVQDMDHENMFWYRQDPGLGLRLIYFSYDVKMKEKGDIPEGYSVSREKKERFSLILESASTNQTSMYLCASSSRVGEAFFGQGTRLTVV.

The chain couples TRBV18 to TRBJ2-7; a possible D gene is TRBD1 (7 bases). Germline values: CDR1 KGHSH, CDR2 LQKENI. V gave up 4 bases and J gave up 2 bases, with 12 bases separating them. The CDR3 sequence is 14 residues long. The CDR3 sequence is CASSRGTDTYEQYF. The CDR3 region has the DNA TGTGCCAGCTCACGCGGGACAGATACCTACGAGCAGTACTTC. The variable domain in full, with the rest retrieved from reference TRBV18 and TRBJ2-7, is NAGVMQNPRHLVRRRGQEARLRCSPMKGHSHVYWYRQLPEEGLKFMVYLQKENIIDESGMPKERFSAEFPKEGPSILRIQQVVRGDSAAYFCASSRGTDTYEQYFGPGTRLTVT.

This rearrangement joins TRBV5-6 to TRBJ1-2, with D tentatively TRBD1 (5 bases). CDR3 length equals 14 residues. The V gene lost 3 bases and the J gene lost 2 bases, with 11 bases spanning the gap. Germline CDR1 is SGHDT and CDR2 is YYEEEE. DNA for the CDR3: TGTGCCAGCAGCTGGATCTCAGGGAACTATGGCTACACCTTC. Residues: CASSWISGNYGYTF.

The DNA of the CDR3 is TGTGCCAGCAGTGGAAATAGCGGGGGGGCCCAGACCCAGTACTTC. Translated, it gives CASSGNSGGAQTQYF. The rearrangement joins TRBV2 to TRBJ2-5, with 11 bases lining up with TRBD2. Germline V gene lookup returns CDR1 SNHLY and CDR2 FYNNEI. The J segment lost 6 bases and the V segment lost 4 bases, leaving 7 bases of the junction unmatched. The CDR3 is 15 residues long.

This clone was observed a handful of times. The V call is TRBV6-6, the J call TRBJ2-7; tentatively, D is TRBD1 or TRBD2 (5 bases each). Per germline, CDR1 MNHNY and CDR2 SVGAGI (reference sequence). Trimming pared 6 bases from V and 0 bases from J, leaving 9 bases between. The CDR3 has 13 amino acids. The CDR3 loop is CASRNGASYEQYF. CDR3 in DNA: TGTGCCAGCAGAAACGGGGCCTCCTACGAGCAGTACTTC.

The chain carries TRBV28 and TRBJ2-2, with a tentative D call TRBD1 (5 bases). Germline-derived CDR1 and CDR2 are MDHEN and SYDVKM. V lost 0 bases and J 4 bases, leaving 6 bases between the germline ends. The CDR3 has 14 residues. The CDR3 region has the DNA TGTGCCAGCAGTTTATGGACAGCCACCGGGGAGCTGTTTTTT. Its protein product is CASSLWTATGELFF. Filled out from reference TRBV28 and TRBJ2-2, the complete variable domain reads DVKVTQSSRYLVKRTGEKVFLECVQDMDHENMFWYRQDPGLGLRLIYFSYDVKMKEKGDIPEGYSVSREKKERFSLILESASTNQTSMYLCASSLWTATGELFFGEGSRLTVL.

This clone was detected once. The V and J genes are TRBV30 and TRBJ1-2; weak D call: TRBD1 (5 bases). The CDR3 is made up of 15 amino acids. Trimming pared 0 bases from V and 6 bases from J, leaving 17 bases between. Per the germline V gene, CDR1 is GTSNPN and CDR2 is SVGIG (reference sequence). For the CDR3, the DNA is TGTGCCTGGAGTGTAACGGGGAGGGGAAGGGATGGCTACACCTTC. Translated: CAWSVTGRGRDGYTF.

This clone was seen more than once but under ten times. The V gene is TRBV5-5, the J gene TRBJ2-1; 10 bases are a match to TRBD2. The germline V gene has CDR1 SGHKS and CDR2 YYEKEE (reference sequence). The CDR3 totals 15 residues. The V and J ends lost 4 bases and 4 bases, in that order; junction bases with no gene match: 5. In DNA, the CDR3 is TGTGCCAGCAGCGACGGGACTAGCGTTTACAATGAGCAGTTCTTC. Encoded protein: CASSDGTSVYNEQFF.

The chain employs TRBV27 and TRBJ2-5; D gene uncertain. The V and J ends lost 4 bases and 5 bases respectively, with 17 bases between them. CDR1 and CDR2 (germline): MNHEY, SMNVEV (reference sequence). The CDR3 extends over 15 amino acids. The CDR3: CASSSPRLAGETQYF. CDR3 nucleotides: TGTGCCAGCAGTTCCCCAAGACTGGCCGGGGAGACCCAGTACTTC.

The chain combines TRBV5-6 with TRBJ2-7; 9 bases match TRBD1. Germline V gives CDR1 SGHDT, CDR2 YYEEEE. This CDR3 region has 15 residues. The junction had 4 bases not matched to a gene; V was cut back by 0 bases and J by 3 bases. This CDR3 reads CASSLGGQGYYEQYF. CDR3 nucleotide sequence: TGTGCCAGCAGCTTGGGGGGACAGGGTTACTACGAGCAGTACTTC.

The chain carries TRBV11-2 and TRBJ2-1, with 10 bases identical to TRBD2. This CDR3 region has 15 residues. Per the germline V gene, CDR1 is SGHAT and CDR2 is FQNNGV. Germline trimming cut 5 bases from V and 2 bases from J; bases unmatched to any gene: 3. The CDR3 region has the DNA TGTGCCAGCAGCAATCTAGCGGGGGCCTACAATGAGCAGTTCTTC. It encodes CASSNLAGAYNEQFF.

The chain employs TRBV7-3 and TRBJ2-2; D gene unclear. Germline V gives CDR1 SGHTA, CDR2 FQGTGA. V was cut by 6 bases and J by 2 bases, with 7 bases left in between. This CDR3 spans 13 amino acids. In nucleotides, the CDR3 is TGTGCCAGCAGTTGGGGAAACACCGGGGAGCTGTTTTTT. Its protein is CASSWGNTGELFF.